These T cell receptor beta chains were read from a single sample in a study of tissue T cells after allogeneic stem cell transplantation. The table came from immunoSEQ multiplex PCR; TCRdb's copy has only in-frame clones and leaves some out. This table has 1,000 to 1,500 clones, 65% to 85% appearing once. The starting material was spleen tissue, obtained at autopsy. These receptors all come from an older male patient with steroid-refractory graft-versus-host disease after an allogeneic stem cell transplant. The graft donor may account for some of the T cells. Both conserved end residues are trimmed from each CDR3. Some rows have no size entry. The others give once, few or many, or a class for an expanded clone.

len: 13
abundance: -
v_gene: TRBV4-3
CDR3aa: ASSQDSAGLREQY

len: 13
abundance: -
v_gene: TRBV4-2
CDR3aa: ASSQGPGATLAQY

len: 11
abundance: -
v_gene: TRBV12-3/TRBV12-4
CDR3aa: ASRPRGDYGYT

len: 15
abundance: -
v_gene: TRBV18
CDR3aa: ASSRTGGVGFRQPQH

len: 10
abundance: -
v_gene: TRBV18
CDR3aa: ASSFTGYEQY

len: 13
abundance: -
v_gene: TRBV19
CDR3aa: ASSTPITAFYGYT

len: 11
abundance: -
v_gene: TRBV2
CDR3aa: ASSESLDTEAF

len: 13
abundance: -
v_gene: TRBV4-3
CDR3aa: ASSQDYRGYQPQH

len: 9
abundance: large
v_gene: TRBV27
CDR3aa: ASRSQGLLF

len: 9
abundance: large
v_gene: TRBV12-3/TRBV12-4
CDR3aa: ASSHTGEAF

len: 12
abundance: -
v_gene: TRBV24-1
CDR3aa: ATSDVGGAGELF

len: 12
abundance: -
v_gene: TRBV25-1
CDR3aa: ASSDSGGNQPQH

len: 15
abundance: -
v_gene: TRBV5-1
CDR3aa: ASSLVSGESWNTEAF

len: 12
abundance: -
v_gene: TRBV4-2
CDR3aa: ASSQGSQTRVYT

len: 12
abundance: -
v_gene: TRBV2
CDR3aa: ASNQAGGPYEQF

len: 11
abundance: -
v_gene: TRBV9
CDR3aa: ASSVARGGEQY

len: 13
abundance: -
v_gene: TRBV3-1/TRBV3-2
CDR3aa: ASSQGTRYWETQY